This T cell receptor (beta chain) was recorded in a study of cytomegalovirus exposure and HLA in healthy donors. This CDR3 is 15 amino acids long. The PCR contained 60 Vbeta and 13 Jbeta primers. Original methodology: Unique TCR beta chains numbered around 80 million in a later analysis, with approximately 10 million shared. TCRdb keeps only in-frame clones here, not all; method: immunoSEQ multiplex PCR. The V and J calls and the clone size are those of that table, but D and trimming were determined from the DNA. Of 55,000 to 65,000 clones listed, approximately 88% are singletons. The genes are TRBV21-1 and TRBJ2-1; TRBD2 reflects the table's D call only, with no check against the DNA. TRBV21-1 is a pseudogene. This receptor was taken from a man aged 25-45 years in good health and CMV-seropositive. The specimen sequenced was PBMCs. The CDR3 sequence is CASSTPSGSSYEQFF. The CDR3, as DNA: TGTGCCAGCAGCACCCCTAGCGGGAGTTCTTATGAGCAGTTCTTC.